This passage covers 8 T cell receptor beta chains from one sample sequenced in a study of a mutant IDH1 vaccine in newly diagnosed glioma. Sequenced by immunoSEQ multiplex PCR; TCRdb stores in-frame clones only, minus some. Of about 38,000 clones detected, roughly 74% appear once; the ten largest clones hold 5.5%. No antigens are known for them. Time point given: week 5, during vaccination. Doses of 300 ug of mutant IDH1 20-mer peptide were given with topical imiquimod. The material was PBMCs, obtained from a glioma patient whose treatment included an IDH1 peptide vaccine. The receptors were gathered from a middle-aged man with glioma.

This chain links TRBV7-2 with TRBJ1-2; 8 nucleotides line up with TRBD1. V lost 8 bases, J lost 4 bases, and 6 bases stayed unmatched. CDR3 length: 13 amino acids. Per the germline V gene, CDR1 is SGHTA and CDR2 is FQGNSA. CDR3 region: CASGEGTGYGYTF. The CDR3 DNA reads as TGTGCCAGCGGGGAGGGGACAGGCTATGGCTACACCTTC.

V gene TRBV5-6 combines with J gene TRBJ2-7, with D possibly being TRBD2 (6 bases). Germline V gene data show CDR1 as SGHDT and CDR2 as YYEEEE. The CDR3 loop spans 13 amino acids. V was cut by 1 base and J by 3 bases, with 8 bases left in between. The CDR3 sequence is CASSLRGGYEQYF. The CDR3 nucleotides are TGTGCCAGCAGCTTGCGGGGAGGCTACGAGCAGTACTTC.

This chain links TRBV4-2 with TRBJ1-4; D uncertain. V lost 6 bases, J lost 4 bases, and 6 bases lay in between. Germline CDR1 is LGHNA and CDR2 is YNFKEQ. The length of the CDR3 is 12 residues. CDR3 in amino acids: CASRPLNEKLFF. The CDR3 DNA follows: TGTGCCAGCAGGCCTCTTAATGAAAAACTGTTTTTT.

The chain joins TRBV4-2 to TRBJ1-4; 8 bases are a match to TRBD1. Losses at the gene ends were 1 base for V and 3 bases for J; bases not matched to a gene: 1. The CDR3 runs to 15 residues. Germline V gene lookup returns CDR1 LGHNA and CDR2 YNFKEQ. CDR3 coding DNA: TGTGCCAGCAGCCAAGGGACAGGGCCTAATGAAAAACTGTTTTTT. Translating it yields CASSQGTGPNEKLFF.

The chain links TRBV5-1 to TRBJ1-6, with no clear D. The CDR3 extends over 14 amino acids. Trimming stripped 2 bases from V and 10 bases from J, with 13 bases between. Germline-derived CDR1 and CDR2 are SGHRS and YFSETQ. CDR3 sequence: CASSFVGLGSPLHF. The CDR3 DNA sequence: TGCGCCAGCAGCTTTGTCGGTTTGGGATCACCCCTCCACTTT.

The CDR3 here is CASSLGSSGNTIYF. CDR3 nucleotide sequence: TGTGCCAGCAGCTTGGGTAGCTCTGGAAACACCATATATTTT. The rearrangement joins TRBV7-8 to TRBJ1-3; D is undetermined. V was shortened by 3 bases and J by 0 bases, with 6 bases between the two germline ends. The CDR3 totals 14 residues. Germline V gene lookup returns CDR1 SGHVS and CDR2 FQNEAQ.

In DNA form, the CDR3 reads TGTGCCAGCAGTTACGGATCGGACTCGACCCAGTACTTC. Residues: CASSYGSDSTQYF. This chain uses TRBV6-5 with TRBJ2-5, with TRBD2 as a possible D gene (5 bases). Trimming shortened V by 2 bases and J by 7 bases, and 11 bases separated the two germline ends. The germline gives CDR1 MNHEY, CDR2 SVGAGI. The CDR3 is made up of 13 amino acids.

The chain combines TRBV25-1 with TRBJ1-2, with 10 bases lining up with TRBD1. The CDR3 loop spans 15 amino acids. V was clipped by 4 bases and J by 7 bases; unmatched bases: 9. The V gene's germline CDR1 is MGHDK and CDR2 SYGVNS. Written as DNA, the CDR3 is TGTGCCAGCAGTGGGACAGGGGGGTATAAAGGTGGCTACACCTTC. It encodes CASSGTGGYKGGYTF.